The next 15 T cell receptor beta chains were all read from a single sample in a study of response to subunit inactivated influenza vaccine. TCRdb re-analysed the RT-PCR reads in MiXCR, keeping a single row per CDR3 protein. The table records 800,000 to 1,000,000 distinct CDR3 sequences, 21% of them present only once. Source: PBMCs from blood, taken around 5 days after vaccination. These receptors were collected from a man aged 50 or older who received an inactivated influenza vaccine.

The CDR3 is CASSFNPSYGYTF. CDR3 sequence (DNA): TGTGCCAGCAGTTTTAATCCGTCGTATGGCTACACCTTC. This chain connects TRBV12-3 or TRBV12-4 to TRBJ1-2, with no clear D. The CDR3 contains 13 residues. V gave up 3 bases and J gave up 5 bases, with 10 bases separating them.

This clonotype was seen more than once but under ten times. This rearrangement joins TRBV10-3 to TRBJ1-3; weak D call: TRBD1 (5 bases). Germline CDR1 ENHRY, CDR2 SYGVKD. The CDR3 spans 19 residues. The germline V and J ends were trimmed by 2 bases and 0 bases, with 20 bases remaining between them. The CDR3: CAISEPLPSTGRSGNTIYF. Written as DNA, the CDR3 is TGTGCCATCAGTGAGCCCTTACCCTCGACGGGACGCTCTGGAAACACCATATATTTT.

This clonotype has more than one count but fewer than ten. The chain links TRBV6-2 or TRBV6-3 to TRBJ2-1; 11 bases align to TRBD2. The length of the CDR3 is 14 residues. The V and J ends lost 7 bases and 10 bases, in that order; junction bases with no gene match: 9. Germline V gives CDR1 MNHEY, CDR2 SVGEGT. The CDR3 coding sequence is TGTGCCAGCATAAATAGCGGGAGGGCGGGCGAGCAGTTCTTC. Translation gives CASINSGRAGEQFF.

This clonotype was recorded a few times. The rearrangement uses TRBV12-3 or TRBV12-4 and TRBJ2-3, with no clear D. Trimming removed 7 bases at V and 1 base at J, with 9 bases between. CDR3 length equals 13 residues. The CDR3 DNA sequence: TGTGCCAGCACCTCTTTCGGCACAGATACGCAGTATTTT. It codes for CASTSFGTDTQYF.

The V call is TRBV15, the J call TRBJ2-2, with 12 bases aligning to TRBD1. There are 16 residues in the CDR3. The V segment lost 3 bases and the J segment 6 bases; nucleotides outside the gene matches: 5. Germline V gene sequence: CDR1 LNHNV, CDR2 YYDKDF (reference sequence). The DNA for the CDR3 is TGTGCCACCAGCAGGGCGGGACAGGGGGCTCCCGGGGAGCTGTTTTTT. The encoded protein is CATSRAGQGAPGELFF. The full variable domain, rest sourced from reference TRBV15 and TRBJ2-2, is DAMVIQNPRYQVTQFGKPVTLSCSQTLNHNVMYWYQQKSSQAPKLLFHYYDKDFNNEADTPDNFQSRRPNTSFCFLDIRSPGLGDTAMYLCATSRAGQGAPGELFFGEGSRLTVL.

This clonotype was observed a handful of times. The chain carries TRBV25-1 and TRBJ2-6, with 9 bases lining up with TRBD1. From germline, CDR1 is MGHDK and CDR2 SYGVNS. CDR3 length: 19 amino acids. The ends lost 10 bases at V and 4 bases at J; junction bases unmatched: 20. The CDR3 DNA reads as TGTGCCACCGAGACGTTACCGGGACAGGGAATGTCGGGGGCCAACGTCCTGACTTTC. Protein sequence: CATETLPGQGMSGANVLTF.

The J gene is TRBJ2-3, the V gene TRBV9, with 8 bases identical to TRBD2. Germline V lookup: CDR1 SGDLS, CDR2 YYNGEE. With V trimmed by 0 bases and J by 1 base, 4 bases remained unmatched. The CDR3 is 16 residues long. CDR3 amino acids: CASSVDGRAGTDTQYF. The DNA of the CDR3 is TGTGCCAGCAGCGTAGACGGGAGGGCGGGCACAGATACGCAGTATTTT.

The chain combines TRBV18 with TRBJ1-1, with 8 nucleotides matching TRBD1. J lost 6 bases, V lost 3 bases, and 6 bases had no gene match. Germline V gene data show CDR1 as KGHSH and CDR2 as LQKENI. CDR3 length: 14 amino acids. In nucleotides, the CDR3 is TGTGCCAGCTCACCGGACACAGGGGGAGCTGAAGCTTTCTTT. This gives the protein CASSPDTGGAEAFF.

The gene calls are TRBV20-1 and TRBJ1-2, with 7 positions matching TRBD1. Germline CDR1 is DFQATT and CDR2 is SNEGSKA (reference sequence). This CDR3 contains 11 residues. V lost 7 bases and J lost 6; bases outside the gene matches: 5. CDR3 coding DNA: TGCAGTGAAACAACAGGGGATGGCTACACCTTC. This encodes CSETTGDGYTF.

The CDR3 region has the DNA TGTGCCAGCAGTCATGGGCAGGTGGGACTACTATCCTACGAGCAGTACTTC. Protein product: CASSHGQVGLLSYEQYF. The rearrangement links TRBV2 to TRBJ2-7; 7 nucleotides line up with TRBD2. After removal of 5 bases from V and 1 base from J, the junction contained 14 bases not matched to a gene. The CDR3 runs 17 residues. Per the germline V gene, CDR1 is SNHLY and CDR2 is FYNNEI.

This clonotype has just a few counts. This chain connects TRBV25-1 to TRBJ2-7; 8 bases match TRBD1. Germline loops: CDR1 MGHDK, CDR2 SYGVNS. The CDR3 covers 14 residues. With V trimmed by 3 bases and J by 2 bases, 3 bases remained unmatched. CDR3 nucleotide sequence: TGTGCCAGCAGTGATACAGGGGGGCCCTACGAGCAGTACTTC. The encoded protein is CASSDTGGPYEQYF.

The rearrangement links TRBV28 to TRBJ2-7; the match to TRBD1 covers 11 bases. Germline assignment: CDR1 MDHEN and CDR2 SYDVKM. This CDR3 contains 15 residues. Unmatched junction bases numbered 7, after V lost 6 bases and J lost 3 bases. CDR3 nucleotides: TGTGCCAGCAGATCGCAAGGGACAGGGGGCTACGAGCAGTACTTC. Translating gives CASRSQGTGGYEQYF. The variable domain in full, with the rest retrieved from reference TRBV28 and TRBJ2-7, is DVKVTQSSRYLVKRTGEKVFLECVQDMDHENMFWYRQDPGLGLRLIYFSYDVKMKEKGDIPEGYSVSREKKERFSLILESASTNQTSMYLCASRSQGTGGYEQYFGPGTRLTVT.

In DNA, the CDR3 is TGTGCCAGCAGCTTAGTTAGCGGGGGGGCACAGTCCTACGAGCAGTACTTC. Its protein is CASSLVSGGAQSYEQYF. This chain joins TRBV7-8 and TRBJ2-7, with 11 bases that match TRBD2. Trimming cost V 1 base and J 1 base; bases outside gene matches: 6. This CDR3 region has 17 residues. Germline V lookup: CDR1 SGHVS, CDR2 FQNEAQ.

In this sample, this clonotype turned up a few times. The V and J genes are TRBV6-2 or TRBV6-3 and TRBJ2-4, with D perhaps TRBD1 or TRBD2 (5 bases each). Trimming stripped 5 bases from V and 7 bases from J, with 15 bases between. The germline CDR1 and CDR2 sequences are MNHEY and SVGEGT. This CDR3 is 14 amino acids long. This CDR3 is CASSRPQEGNIQYF. CDR3 DNA sequence: TGTGCCAGCAGTCGTCCCCAAGAGGGGAACATTCAGTACTTC.

This clonotype was counted only a few times. The chain joins TRBV25-1 to TRBJ2-7, with D unclear. The CDR3 has 14 residues. Germline V gene data show CDR1 as MGHDK and CDR2 as SYGVNS. Trimming took off 1 base at V and 3 bases at J, with 10 bases between the two ends. The chain's CDR3 is CASSESGVGYEQYF. Written as DNA, the CDR3 is TGTGCCAGCAGTGAATCTGGGGTGGGCTACGAGCAGTACTTC.